This entry is about one TCR beta chain. Its specificity is not known. Trimming left V 2 bases short and J 0 bases short, with 14 bases between. This CDR3 has 17 amino acids. Per germline, CDR1 MNHEY and CDR2 SVGAGI. The sample is drawn from a study of identical twins. Study-level findings and limits: When twins shared out-of-frame alpha sequences, those sequences had excess low generation probability.

Every one of the donors was a healthy Caucasian. Each CDR3 protein is one row after TCRdb ran MiXCR on the 5' RACE reads. Among roughly 570,000 distinct CDR3 sequences, over 8.5% were seen once, and the ten largest hold under 3%. The same specimen was also included in a second study, on yellow fever vaccine responses in identical twins.

The chain uses TRBV6-5 and TRBJ2-1; no firm D call. Sequencing input: PBMCs. The clonotype was recovered from a woman younger than 30 in good health. CDR3 region: CASSYRSWPYSYNEQFF. CDR3 sequence (DNA): TGTGCCAGCAGTTACAGAAGCTGGCCCTACTCCTACAATGAGCAGTTCTTC.